Included here is one T cell receptor beta chain sequence, with context. No antigen is known for it. The sample's time point: week 23, last vaccination. A 20-mer mutant IDH1 peptide at 300 ug was injected subcutaneously with topical imiquimod. Trimming stripped 4 bases from V and 11 bases from J, with 14 bases between. CDR3 length: 13 amino acids. Germline CDR1 is LNHDA and CDR2 is SQIVND (reference sequence). The sample is drawn from a study of a mutant IDH1 vaccine in newly diagnosed glioma. About the study: In weeks 1, 3, 5, 7, 11, 15, 19 and 23, patients were immunized, eight times in all. Study-level points and caveats: Seemingly, pseudoprogression had no relation to changes in the top peripheral T cell clonotypes.

Sequencing was performed with immunoSEQ multiplex PCR; in TCRdb, only in-frame clones are kept and a portion is missing. The data contain 60,000 to 85,000 clones, around 85% of them singletons. The chain is built from TRBV19 and TRBJ1-4, with D unresolved. This TCR came from a woman aged 45 to 65 with glioma. The starting material was PBMCs, obtained from a glioma patient whose treatment included an IDH1 peptide vaccine. The CDR3 protein is CASSTETRFKLFF. The CDR3 DNA follows: TGTGCCAGTAGTACCGAGACCAGATTTAAACTGTTTTTT.